The TCR beta chain described here comes from a study of neurological immune-mediated disorders. Points from the study as a whole: There were no CDR3 amino acid sequences shared by expanded clones across subjects, a result suggesting private repertoires in all groups.

The cDNA was generated by 5'RACE with 10-nucleotide random UMIs. Every sequencing run drew on 15-18 subjects and yielded over 200 million TCR-beta sequences. A single record per CDR3 protein comes from TCRdb applying MiXCR to the 5' RACE reads. The sample lists about 79,000 distinct CDR3 sequences; 11% to 15% were seen once. This clonotype was picked up many times. Its antigen is unidentified. Looked up from germline, CDR1 is LGHDT and CDR2 is YNNKEL (reference sequence). V was cut by 0 bases and J by 5 bases, with 12 bases left in between. The CDR3 extends over 15 amino acids. Sequencing used PBMCs. V gene TRBV3-1 combines with J gene TRBJ2-3; no clear D gene. The receptor comes from a woman aged 45 to 65 in good health. CDR3 amino acids: CASSQDEGRLDTQYF. CDR3 nucleotide sequence: TGTGCCAGCAGCCAAGATGAAGGCCGGTTAGATACGCAGTATTTT.